In this sample, the clone carrying this TCR beta chain is medium-sized. Antigen specificity is unknown. TCRdb ran MiXCR on the 5' RACE reads and lists one entry per CDR3 protein. The table records roughly 13,000 distinct CDR3 sequences, less than 40% of them present only once. The data derive from a study of T cell repertoires and leukemia-associated antigens. Study in general: Effective reads per sample ranged from roughly 3 to 5.5 million.

Germline CDR1 reads MNHEY; CDR2 reads SVGAGI. V trimming: 10 bases; J trimming: 2 bases; junction bases outside the gene matches: 3. This CDR3 comprises 14 residues. Study findings and constraints: No significant group difference appeared in Vbeta, Jbeta or VDJ counts.

The source of this sequence is a female donor in good health. This chain connects TRBV6-5 to TRBJ2-3, with TRBD2 matching 13 bases. Specimen: CD3+ T cells sorted from blood and cultured. This chain's CDR3 is CAIGTSGTTDTQYF. CDR3 bases: TGTGCCATCGGGACTAGCGGGACCACAGATACGCAGTATTTT.